The 18 T cell receptor beta chains below were found in one sample sequenced in a study of response to subunit inactivated influenza vaccine. TCRdb reanalysed the RT-PCR reads using MiXCR and keeps one entry per CDR3 protein. The sample yields around 570,000 distinct CDR3 sequences, 11% seen once. The data were also submitted as part of a second study, on T cells expressing NK-cell markers. Per that study: The cDNA for TCR beta came from 5'RACE template switching with UMIs.

The sequenced sample was PBMCs from blood, obtained on the day of vaccination. The origin of the receptors is a man over 45 who received an inactivated influenza vaccine.

This chain connects TRBV7-9 to TRBJ2-4, with D perhaps assigned TRBD1 or TRBD2 (6 bases each). CDR3 length: 14 amino acids. Between the trimmed V and J ends, which lost 0 bases and 7 bases, there was a span of 10 bases. Germline V CDR1 and CDR2: SEHNR, FQNEAQ (reference sequence). The CDR3 coding sequence is TGTGCCAGCAGCTTAGCCGGGGGCTGGAACATTCAGTACTTC. Encoded protein: CASSLAGGWNIQYF.

The chain has TRBV6-2 or TRBV6-3 and TRBJ1-1; 7 bases map to TRBD1. Germline CDR1 is MNHEY and CDR2 is SVGEGT. Germline trimming cut 3 bases from V and 0 bases from J; bases unmatched to any gene: 10. The CDR3 extends over 17 amino acids. The CDR3: CASSYGDRVFLNTEAFF. The CDR3 DNA reads as TGTGCCAGCAGTTATGGGGACAGAGTTTTCCTGAACACTGAAGCTTTCTTT.

This chain links TRBV7-9 with TRBJ2-1; 8 nucleotides agree with TRBD2. Germline V CDR1 and CDR2: SEHNR, FQNEAQ (reference sequence). The length of the CDR3 is 13 residues. The J segment lost 6 bases and the V segment lost 6 bases, leaving 4 bases of the junction unmatched. In DNA, the CDR3 is TGTGCCAGCAGGGGACTAGTAGGCAATGAGCAGTTCTTC. It is translated as CASRGLVGNEQFF.

As concerns this clonotype: Just one base apart from a much larger clone, this may be a read error. The V call is TRBV4-2, the J call TRBJ2-1; the match to TRBD2 covers 10 bases. This CDR3 contains 17 residues. J lost 4 bases, V lost 4 bases, and 10 bases had no gene match. Germline V gene sequence: CDR1 LGHNA, CDR2 YNFKEQ. The CDR3 DNA reads TGTGCCAGCAGCCCCTGGTCTAGCGGGGGCCAGTACAATGAGCAGTTCTTC. It specifies CASSPWSSGGQYNEQFF.

The chain recombines TRBV20-1 with TRBJ1-2; TRBD1 might be the D (5 bases). The CDR3 spans 14 residues. Per germline, CDR1 DFQATT and CDR2 SNEGSKA (reference sequence). Trimming left V 6 bases short and J 7 bases short, with 21 bases between. The CDR3 nucleotides are TGCAGTGCCAACAAACCCCCAGGGCGGGGTGGCTACACCTTC. As protein: CSANKPPGRGGYTF.

This clonotype has more than one count but fewer than ten. This chain links TRBV4-3 with TRBJ2-7; TRBD1 is a possible D gene (6 bases). Between the trimmed V and J ends, which lost 2 bases and 5 bases, there was a span of 19 bases. The CDR3 extends over 16 amino acids. Germline CDR1 reads LGHNA; CDR2 reads YSLEER. CDR3 nucleotides: TGCGCCAGCAGCCAAAACCACGGGCCACAGGGCCACGAGCAGTACTTC. Encoded protein: CASSQNHGPQGHEQYF.

To note about this clonotype: Just one base apart from a much larger clone, this may be a read error. This chain uses TRBV12-3 or TRBV12-4 with TRBJ2-2; TRBD2 is a possible D gene (6 bases). Trimming stripped 8 bases from V and 12 bases from J, with 25 bases between. The CDR3 totals 15 residues. The CDR3 here is CASSSSVVARGKLFF. DNA of the CDR3: TGTGCCAGCTCCTCAAGTGTGGTAGCCCGGGGGAAGCTGTTTTTT.

This clonotype was recorded at least ten times. This CDR3 reads CASSFTPGQGYNEQFF. The DNA for the CDR3 is TGCGCCAGCAGCTTTACTCCGGGACAGGGATACAATGAGCAGTTCTTC. The chain uses TRBV5-1 and TRBJ2-1, with TRBD1 matching 9 bases. Trimming at V came to 2 bases and at J to 4 bases, leaving 7 bases not matched to a gene. The germline gives CDR1 SGHRS, CDR2 YFSETQ. This CDR3 comprises 16 residues.

This clonotype has a count of ten or more. The V and J genes are TRBV6-1 and TRBJ2-6; D perhaps matches TRBD1 (6 bases). Per the germline V gene, CDR1 is MNHNS and CDR2 is SASEGT. Trimming left V 5 bases short and J 0 bases short, with 8 bases between. The CDR3 covers 15 residues. CDR3 bases: TGTGCCAGCAGTCAGGACAGCTCTGGGGCCAACGTCCTGACTTTC. It translates to CASSQDSSGANVLTF.

This clonotype was detected ten times or more. The chain is built from TRBV4-1 and TRBJ1-1, with 7 bases lining up with TRBD1. V was clipped by 3 bases and J by 1 base; unmatched bases: 5. The CDR3 is 15 amino acids. The germline V gene encodes CDR1 MGHRA and CDR2 YSYEKL. The DNA of the CDR3 is TGCGCCAGCAGCCATCTAGGACAGGCGAACACTGAAGCTTTCTTT. Its protein product is CASSHLGQANTEAFF.

For the CDR3, the DNA is TGTGCCAGCAGTTTCGGACAGGGCGAGGGAGAGACCCAGTACTTC. The encoded protein is CASSFGQGEGETQYF. The J gene is TRBJ2-5, the V gene TRBV27; the match to TRBD1 covers 8 bases. The CDR3 runs 15 residues. V lost 3 bases, J lost 4 bases, and 7 bases stayed unmatched. Germline V CDR1 and CDR2: MNHEY, SMNVEV (reference sequence).

The V and J genes are TRBV6-2 or TRBV6-3 and TRBJ2-3, with D unresolved. Germline V gene lookup returns CDR1 MNHEY and CDR2 SVGEGT. The CDR3 consists of 15 residues. V gave up 0 bases and J gave up 5 bases, with 12 bases separating them. This CDR3 reads CASSYSLSVEDTQYF. The CDR3 bases are TGTGCCAGCAGTTACTCCCTCAGCGTCGAAGATACGCAGTATTTT.

The table lists this clonotype with a few counts. The rearrangement links TRBV24-1 to TRBJ1-5, with D perhaps TRBD1 (5 bases). V was trimmed by 5 bases and J by 3 bases, leaving 7 bases between them. CDR1 and CDR2 from the germline V gene are KGHDR and SFDVKD. There are 13 residues in the CDR3. CDR3: CATSAGYNQPQHF. CDR3 nucleotide sequence: TGTGCCACCAGTGCAGGGTACAATCAGCCCCAGCATTTT.

This chain uses TRBV28 with TRBJ2-5; 11 bases are a match to TRBD2. With 3 bases clipped from V and 4 bases from J, the junction kept 4 bases outside the gene matches. CDR1 and CDR2 from the germline V gene are MDHEN and SYDVKM. CDR3 size: 15 residues. CDR3 DNA sequence: TGTGCCAGCAGTTTTCTAGCGGGAGGTGTAGAGACCCAGTACTTC. It is translated as CASSFLAGGVETQYF. The full variable domain, in which reference TRBV28 and TRBJ2-5 provide the parts outside the CDR3, is DVKVTQSSRYLVKRTGEKVFLECVQDMDHENMFWYRQDPGLGLRLIYFSYDVKMKEKGDIPEGYSVSREKKERFSLILESASTNQTSMYLCASSFLAGGVETQYFGPGTRLLVL.

This clonotype was observed a few times. The rearrangement uses TRBV5-1 and TRBJ2-3, with D tentatively TRBD1 (6 bases). V lost 3 bases and J 4 bases, leaving 15 bases between the germline ends. Germline V CDR1 and CDR2: SGHRS, YFSETQ. This CDR3 has 15 residues. The CDR3 loop is CASSSTGKGADTQYF. The CDR3 nucleotides are TGCGCCAGCAGCTCTACAGGGAAAGGCGCAGATACGCAGTATTTT.

This clonotype has ten or more counts. The chain joins TRBV10-2 to TRBJ2-3; 10 nucleotides agree with TRBD2. CDR3 length: 18 amino acids. The J segment lost 2 bases and the V segment lost 6 bases, leaving 14 bases of the junction unmatched. Germline-derived CDR1 and CDR2 are WSHSY and SAAADI. The CDR3 here is CASSTGLANALYTDTQYF. The CDR3 bases are TGCGCCAGCAGCACGGGACTAGCGAACGCATTATACACAGATACGCAGTATTTT.

This clonotype was seen repeatedly, ten times or more. This chain uses TRBV5-1 with TRBJ2-7; 10 nucleotides line up with TRBD1. The J segment lost 5 bases and the V segment lost 4 bases, leaving 6 bases of the junction unmatched. Germline CDR1 reads SGHRS; CDR2 reads YFSETQ. This CDR3 has 14 residues. The CDR3 here is CASSPGTGVHEQYF. CDR3 DNA sequence: TGCGCCAGCAGCCCCGGGACAGGGGTCCACGAGCAGTACTTC.

This clonotype has at least ten counts. The chain employs TRBV7-2 and TRBJ2-7; tentatively, D is TRBD1 (5 bases). The germline gives CDR1 SGHTA, CDR2 FQGNSA. V lost 3 bases and J lost 4, with 13 bases in between. CDR3 length: 14 residues. CDR3 loop: CASSFQGSSYEQYF. The CDR3 bases are TGTGCCAGCAGCTTCCAGGGTTCTAGTTACGAGCAGTACTTC.